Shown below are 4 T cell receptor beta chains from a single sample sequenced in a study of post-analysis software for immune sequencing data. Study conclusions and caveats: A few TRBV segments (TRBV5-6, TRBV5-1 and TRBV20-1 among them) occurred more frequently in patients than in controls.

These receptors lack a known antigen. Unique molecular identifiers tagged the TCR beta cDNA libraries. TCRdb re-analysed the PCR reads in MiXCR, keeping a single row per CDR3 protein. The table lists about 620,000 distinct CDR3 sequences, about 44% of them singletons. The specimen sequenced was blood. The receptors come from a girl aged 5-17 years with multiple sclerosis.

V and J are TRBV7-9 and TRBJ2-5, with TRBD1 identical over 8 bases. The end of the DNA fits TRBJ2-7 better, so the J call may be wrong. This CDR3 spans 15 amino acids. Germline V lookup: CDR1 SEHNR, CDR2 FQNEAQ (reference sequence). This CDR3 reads CASSYPETGVIEQYF. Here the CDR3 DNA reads TGTGCCAGCAGCTATCCCGAGACAGGGGTGATCGAGCAGTACTTC.

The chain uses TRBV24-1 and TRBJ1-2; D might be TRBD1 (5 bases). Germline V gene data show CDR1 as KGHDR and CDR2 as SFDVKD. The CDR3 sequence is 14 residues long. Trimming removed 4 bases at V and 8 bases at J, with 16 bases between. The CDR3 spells CATSDHDSGRGYTF. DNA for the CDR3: TGTGCCACCAGTGACCATGACAGCGGGAGAGGCTACACCTTC.

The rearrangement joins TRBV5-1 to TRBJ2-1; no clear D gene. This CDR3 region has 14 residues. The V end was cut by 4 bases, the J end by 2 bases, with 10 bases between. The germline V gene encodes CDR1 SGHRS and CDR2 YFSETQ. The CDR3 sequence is CASSPEAAYNEQFF. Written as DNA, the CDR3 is TGCGCCAGCAGCCCAGAGGCAGCCTACAATGAGCAGTTCTTC. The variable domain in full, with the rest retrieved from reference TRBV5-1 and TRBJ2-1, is KAGVTQTPRYLIKTRGQQVTLSCSPISGHRSVSWYQQTPGQGLQFLFEYFSETQRNKGNFPGRFSGRQFSNSRSEMNVSTLELGDSALYLCASSPEAAYNEQFFGPGTRLTVL.

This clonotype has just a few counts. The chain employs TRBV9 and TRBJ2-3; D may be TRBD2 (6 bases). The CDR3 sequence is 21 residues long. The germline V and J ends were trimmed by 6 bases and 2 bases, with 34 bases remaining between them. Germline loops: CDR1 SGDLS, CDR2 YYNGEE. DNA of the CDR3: TGTGCCAGCACCCCGTGGGGCAGCTCATCACCGGGACTTGGGACCACAGATACGCAGTATTTT. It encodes CASTPWGSSSPGLGTTDTQYF.